The 12 T cell receptor beta chains given below trace back to one sample, sequenced in a study of T cells after yellow fever vaccination. TCRdb re-derived calls from the 5' RACE reads in MiXCR, one entry per CDR3 protein. The profile shows around 310,000 distinct CDR3 sequences, around 3.9% of them singletons. The sample in question was PBMCs, obtained on the day of the yellow fever booster vaccination. These receptors all come from a man aged 18 to 29 who received the YFV17D yellow fever vaccine.

The CDR3 is CASSLGLAAPGTQYF. CDR3 coding DNA: TGTGCCAGCAGCCTGGGACTAGCGGCCCCTGGTACGCAGTATTTT. V is TRBV7-3 and J is TRBJ2-3; 11 bases fit TRBD2. The trim removed 5 bases at V and 8 bases at J, leaving 9 bases unmatched. Germline lookup yields CDR1 SGHTA and CDR2 FQGTGA. The CDR3 has 15 amino acids.

The sample holds many counts of this clonotype. J is TRBJ2-3 and V is TRBV10-3, with 13 bases matching TRBD2. CDR1 and CDR2 (germline): ENHRY, SYGVKD. The CDR3 totals 14 residues. The trim removed 10 bases at V and 6 bases at J, leaving 7 bases unmatched. The CDR3 DNA follows: TGTGCCACTTCGACTAGCGGGGGGCCGGATACGCAGTATTTT. This translates into CATSTSGGPDTQYF.

The chain couples TRBV20-1 to TRBJ2-1; D possibly corresponds to TRBD2 (6 bases). The CDR3 totals 16 residues. V lost 4 bases, J lost 0 bases, and 16 bases lay in between. Germline CDR1 reads DFQATT; CDR2 reads SNEGSKA (reference sequence). CDR3 region: CSAKDGRRGSYNEQFF. CDR3 DNA: TGCAGTGCTAAGGACGGTAGGAGGGGCTCCTACAATGAGCAGTTCTTC.

In its sample, this clonotype was seen a few times. The chain recombines TRBV19 with TRBJ2-2, with D tentatively TRBD1 (5 bases). The CDR3 extends over 14 amino acids. Trimming took 7 bases from V and 5 from J, leaving 14 bases between them. Looked up from germline, CDR1 is LNHDA and CDR2 is SQIVND (reference sequence). CDR3 residues: CASNMGPFTGELFF. In DNA form, the CDR3 reads TGTGCCAGTAATATGGGGCCTTTTACCGGGGAGCTGTTTTTT.

This clonotype was seen more than once but under ten times. CDR3 loop: CASSNSQGITEAFF. The CDR3 nucleotides are TGTGCCAGCTCCAACTCACAGGGTATCACTGAAGCTTTCTTT. The chain recombines TRBV18 with TRBJ1-1; D may be TRBD1 (6 bases). The CDR3 sequence is 14 residues long. V lost 6 bases and J lost 4, with 15 bases in between. Germline-derived CDR1 and CDR2 are KGHSH and LQKENI.

This clonotype was seen ten or more times. The chain links TRBV5-1 to TRBJ2-2, with D possibly being TRBD1 (5 bases). V lost 5 bases and J 0 bases, leaving 8 bases between the germline ends. The length of the CDR3 is 14 residues. CDR1 and CDR2 from the germline V gene are SGHRS and YFSETQ. The CDR3 sequence: CASRGDPNTGELFF. CDR3 DNA: TGCGCCAGCAGAGGGGATCCGAACACCGGGGAGCTGTTTTTT. Full variable domain (missing parts from reference TRBV5-1 and TRBJ2-2): KAGVTQTPRYLIKTRGQQVTLSCSPISGHRSVSWYQQTPGQGLQFLFEYFSETQRNKGNFPGRFSGRQFSNSRSEMNVSTLELGDSALYLCASRGDPNTGELFFGEGSRLTVL.

This clonotype was counted at least ten times. The chain is built from TRBV20-1 and TRBJ2-2; D gene ambiguous. The CDR3 runs 16 residues. From germline, CDR1 is DFQATT and CDR2 SNEGSKA (reference sequence). Trimming left V 0 bases short and J 3 bases short, with 14 bases between. CDR3 DNA sequence: TGCAGTGCTAGAGATTGGGTGGGGTCCGACACCGGGGAGCTGTTTTTT. Translated: CSARDWVGSDTGELFF.

CDR3: CASSGAGRFYGYTF. As DNA, the CDR3 is TGTGCCAGCAGTGGCGCGGGCCGCTTCTATGGCTACACCTTC. The chain uses TRBV27 and TRBJ1-2; unclear D gene. Germline CDR1 is MNHEY and CDR2 is SMNVEV (reference sequence). The CDR3 extends over 14 amino acids. The ends were cut back, 5 bases at V and 4 bases at J, with 14 bases in the middle.

This clonotype was seen ten or more times. The chain couples TRBV7-6 to TRBJ2-2; D is uncertain. The CDR3 totals 14 residues. Germline loops: CDR1 SGHVS, CDR2 FNYEAQ. Trimming removed 6 bases at V and 4 bases at J, with 12 bases between. CDR3 in amino acids: CASRAAPTTGELFF. The CDR3 DNA reads TGTGCCAGCAGGGCCGCACCGACCACCGGGGAGCTGTTTTTT.

This clonotype was counted a few times. V is TRBV5-5 and J is TRBJ2-5; D call uncertain. Germline CDR1 reads SGHKS; CDR2 reads YYEKEE (reference sequence). This CDR3 region has 15 residues. Trimming removed 4 bases at V and 5 bases at J, with 18 bases between. The CDR3 sequence: CASSTDGFLRETQYF. CDR3 coding DNA: TGTGCCAGCAGCACGGACGGATTCCTGAGGGAGACCCAGTACTTC.

The sample holds many counts of this clonotype. The chain links TRBV5-1 to TRBJ2-2, with D perhaps matching TRBD2 (6 bases). Germline CDR1 and CDR2: SGHRS and YFSETQ. V dropped 6 bases and J dropped 6 bases, with 9 bases sitting between them. The CDR3 covers 12 residues. CDR3 nucleotides: TGCGCCAGCACCCCGGGGGCCGGGGAGCTGTTTTTT. It translates to CASTPGAGELFF.

This clonotype was picked up many times. The gene calls are TRBV4-2 and TRBJ2-1; possible D gene TRBD2, 7 bases. The ends were cut back, 0 bases at V and 1 base at J, with 10 bases in the middle. The CDR3 extends over 16 amino acids. Germline V gene lookup returns CDR1 LGHNA and CDR2 YNFKEQ. The CDR3 is CASSQDKGGSYNEQFF. The CDR3 DNA is TGTGCCAGCAGCCAAGATAAGGGGGGGTCCTACAATGAGCAGTTCTTC.